This passage covers 20 T cell receptor beta chains from one sample sequenced in a study of T cells in Graves' hyperthyroidism and ophthalmopathy. Amplification yielded TCR beta CDR3 regions, with RNA transcripts as the source. When the TCR CDR3 underwent first-round RT-PCR, the HTBI primer set was used. MiXCR, applied by TCRdb to the multiplex PCR reads, yields one record per CDR3 protein. The table includes approximately 400,000 distinct CDR3 sequences, 14% detected once. The specimen sequenced was blood. The receptors here all came from a woman aged 30 to 39 with Graves' ophthalmopathy.

This rearrangement joins TRBV19 to TRBJ2-3; D call uncertain. There are 14 residues in the CDR3. Between the trimmed V and J ends, which lost 3 bases and 2 bases, there was a span of 9 bases. Germline V gene sequence: CDR1 LNHDA, CDR2 SQIVND (reference sequence). The CDR3 sequence is CASSIVGYTDTQYF. For the CDR3, the DNA is TGTGCCAGTAGTATCGTGGGGTACACAGATACGCAGTATTTT.

Worth noting for this clonotype: Since a much larger clone is just one base distant, this may be a read error. The chain has TRBV28 and TRBJ2-2; 7 bases are a match to TRBD1. The V gene's germline CDR1 is MDHEN and CDR2 SYDVKM. CDR3 length equals 13 residues. CDR3 region: CASSTGDTGELSF. CDR3 DNA sequence: TGTGCCAGCAGTACAGGGGACACCGGGGAGCTGTCTTTT.

This clonotype was detected many times. This rearrangement joins TRBV2 to TRBJ1-5; D is possibly TRBD1 (5 bases). The CDR3 contains 14 residues. CDR1 and CDR2 from the germline V gene are SNHLY and FYNNEI. The V gene lost 4 bases and the J gene lost 1 base, with 8 bases spanning the gap. CDR3 region: CASSGPGSNQPQHF. CDR3 nucleotides: TGTGCCAGCAGTGGACCAGGGAGCAATCAGCCCCAGCATTTT.

This clonotype was seen at least ten times. For the CDR3, the DNA is TGTGCCAGCAGCTTAGCCAGCGTGGAAGAGACCCAGTACTTC. The encoded protein is CASSLASVEETQYF. The chain combines TRBV11-2 with TRBJ2-5; unclear D gene. Germline CDR1 SGHAT, CDR2 FQNNGV. V was pared by 1 base and J by 3 bases, with 9 bases between. The CDR3 consists of 14 residues.

The gene calls are TRBV30 and TRBJ1-1, with a weak D call TRBD1 (6 bases). The germline V and J ends were trimmed by 7 bases and 3 bases, with 12 bases remaining between them. The CDR3 length is 12 residues. Germline V CDR1 and CDR2: GTSNPN, SVGIG (reference sequence). The CDR3 reads CASRRGYTEAFF. The CDR3 DNA sequence: TGTGCCTCCAGGAGGGGGTACACTGAAGCTTTCTTT. The entire variable domain, with the rest obtained from reference TRBV30 and TRBJ1-1, is as follows: SQTIHQWPATLVQPVGSPLSLECTVEGTSNPNLYWYRQAAGRGLQLLFYSVGIGQISSEVPQNLSASRPQDRQFILSSKKLLLSDSGFYLCASRRGYTEAFFGQGTRLTVV.

This clonotype has a single count. This clone may be a read error of a much larger clone one base away. The chain has TRBV5-1 and TRBJ2-5, with D tentatively TRBD2 (5 bases). The germline CDR1 and CDR2 sequences are SGHRS and YFSETQ. The CDR3 covers 14 residues. The germline V and J ends were trimmed by 0 bases and 5 bases, with 11 bases remaining between them. The CDR3 region has the DNA TGCGCCAGCAGCTTGGGGGAGAATATGGAGACCCAGTACTTC. Encoded protein: CASSLGENMETQYF.

To note about this clonotype: With a much larger clone just one base away, this may be a read error. The V and J genes are TRBV24-1 and TRBJ2-3, with 11 bases fitting TRBD2. CDR1 is KGHDR and CDR2 is SFDVKD in the germline V gene. The V segment lost 4 bases and the J segment 8 bases; nucleotides outside the gene matches: 16. The CDR3 is 18 amino acids. The CDR3 sequence is CATSDHPLRLAGQGTQYF. CDR3 DNA sequence: TGTGCCACCAGTGACCACCCACTAAGACTAGCGGGACAAGGTACGCAGTATTTT.

This chain uses TRBV6-9 with TRBJ1-1; D is uncertain. The CDR3 covers 15 residues. The ends were cut back, 4 bases at V and 3 bases at J, with 15 bases in the middle. The germline gives CDR1 MNHGY, CDR2 SVAAGI. The CDR3 here is CASSSRVSSYTEAFF. In DNA form, the CDR3 reads TGTGCCAGCAGTTCCCGTGTCAGCTCGTACACTGAAGCTTTCTTT.

This clonotype came up many times. This chain uses TRBV18 with TRBJ2-7; D remains unclear. Germline V gene data show CDR1 as KGHSH and CDR2 as LQKENI. Trimming left V 3 bases short and J 3 bases short, with 18 bases between. The CDR3 runs 16 residues. CDR3 nucleotide sequence: TGTGCCAGCTCACCGACTCTGGGGTTAGGAGACTACGAGCAGTACTTC. Its translation is CASSPTLGLGDYEQYF. Variable domain in full (rest from reference TRBV18 and TRBJ2-7): NAGVMQNPRHLVRRRGQEARLRCSPMKGHSHVYWYRQLPEEGLKFMVYLQKENIIDESGMPKERFSAEFPKEGPSILRIQQVVRGDSAAYFCASSPTLGLGDYEQYFGPGTRLTVT.

This clonotype has a count of ten or more. This rearrangement joins TRBV6-1 to TRBJ2-7; TRBD1 matches 7 bases. Germline CDR1 is MNHNS and CDR2 is SASEGT. The CDR3 contains 15 residues. The trim removed 5 bases at V and 0 bases at J, leaving 7 bases unmatched. CDR3 amino acids: CASSSPRQGSYEQYF. The CDR3 DNA sequence: TGTGCCAGCAGTTCCCCGCGACAGGGCTCCTACGAGCAGTACTTC.

In its sample, this clonotype was seen many times. The chain recombines TRBV11-3 with TRBJ2-1, with D perhaps TRBD1 (6 bases). V was shortened by 2 bases and J by 7 bases, with 15 bases between the two germline ends. CDR1 and CDR2 (germline): SGHNT, YENEEA. The length of the CDR3 is 15 residues. The CDR3 is CASSLSHRVGNEQFF. The CDR3 nucleotides are TGTGCCAGCAGCTTATCGCACAGGGTGGGGAATGAGCAGTTCTTC.

This clonotype occurred many times. V usage is TRBV2 and J usage is TRBJ2-1, with 9 bases lining up with TRBD2. V lost 2 bases and J lost 7; bases outside the gene matches: 6. This CDR3 has 15 residues. CDR1 is SNHLY, CDR2 FYNNEI, per germline. The DNA of the CDR3 is TGTGCCAGCAGTGAAAGCCTAGCGGGGCCGAATGAGCAGTTCTTC. Amino acid sequence: CASSESLAGPNEQFF.

This clonotype was picked up many times. This chain uses TRBV7-2 with TRBJ2-7; D unresolved. Germline-derived CDR1 and CDR2 are SGHTA and FQGNSA. Trimming stripped 4 bases from V and 4 bases from J, with 8 bases between. This CDR3 comprises 12 residues. The CDR3 protein is CASSSSGYEQYF. CDR3 nucleotides: TGTGCCAGCAGCTCCTCCGGGTACGAGCAGTACTTC.

This clonotype was found many times. The V and J genes are TRBV7-2 and TRBJ2-4, with D hard to call. V was clipped by 6 bases and J by 8 bases, with 23 bases between them. Germline V CDR1 and CDR2: SGHTA, FQGNSA. The CDR3 consists of 16 residues. The CDR3 DNA sequence: TGTGCCAGCAGTTTCACCCCCAATAGGGTTTGGGACATTCAGTACTTC. Encoded protein: CASSFTPNRVWDIQYF.

Many counts were recorded for this clonotype. CDR3 residues: CASSGSGGMGNQPQHF. In nucleotides, the CDR3 is TGTGCCAGCAGTGGATCGGGAGGGATGGGCAATCAGCCCCAGCATTTT. J is TRBJ1-5 and V is TRBV2; D unclear. V dropped 4 bases and J dropped 2 bases, with 15 bases sitting between them. The CDR3 is 16 residues long. Germline V gene data show CDR1 as SNHLY and CDR2 as FYNNEI.

This clonotype was detected many times. This sequence joins TRBV12-3 or TRBV12-4 and TRBJ1-6, with 7 nucleotides matching TRBD1. V lost 1 base, J lost 12 bases, and 6 bases stayed unmatched. This CDR3 has 14 amino acids. DNA of the CDR3: TGTGCCAGCAGTTTAGGGACAGGCCGGAAACCCCTCCACTTT. This gives the protein CASSLGTGRKPLHF.

This clonotype was counted at least ten times. V and J are TRBV7-6 and TRBJ2-7, with 8 positions matching TRBD1. Germline lookup yields CDR1 SGHVS and CDR2 FNYEAQ. The length of the CDR3 is 16 residues. After removal of 1 base from V and 1 base from J, the junction contained 6 bases not matched to a gene. CDR3 nucleotides: TGTGCCAGCAGCTTAGGTGGCAGGGGGCGATCCTACGAGCAGTACTTC. Its translation is CASSLGGRGRSYEQYF. Full variable domain (remainder filled in from reference TRBV7-6 and TRBJ2-7): GAGVSQSPRYKVTKRGQDVALRCDPISGHVSLYWYRQALGQGPEFLTYFNYEAQQDKSGLPNDRFSAERPEGSISTLTIQRTEQRDSAMYRCASSLGGRGRSYEQYFGPGTRLTVT.

At least ten counts were recorded for this clonotype. This chain uses TRBV12-3 or TRBV12-4 with TRBJ1-1; 8 bases fit TRBD1. The CDR3 is 15 residues long. The junction had 11 bases not matched to a gene; V was cut back by 6 bases and J by 5 bases. As DNA, the CDR3 is TGTGCCAGCAGCCGCCCACAGGGGGTAAATACTGAAGCTTTCTTT. It specifies CASSRPQGVNTEAFF.

Many counts were recorded for this clonotype. The chain is built from TRBV7-9 and TRBJ2-7; no clear D. Trimming shortened V by 1 base and J by 0 bases, and 16 bases separated the two germline ends. Germline V gene sequence: CDR1 SEHNR, CDR2 FQNEAQ (reference sequence). The length of the CDR3 is 17 residues. The CDR3 sequence is CASSLGFSGASSYEQYF. CDR3 nucleotides: TGTGCCAGCAGCTTAGGATTTTCGGGCGCTAGCTCCTACGAGCAGTACTTC.

The sample holds a few counts of this clonotype. The V and J genes are TRBV5-6 and TRBJ1-1; D perhaps matches TRBD1 (5 bases). V shed 0 bases and J shed 10 bases, with 16 bases lying between them. CDR3 length equals 14 residues. Germline V gives CDR1 SGHDT, CDR2 YYEEEE. The CDR3 bases are TGTGCCAGCAGCTTGGCCGGTGGGACGCCCGGAGCTTTCTTT. Encoded protein: CASSLAGGTPGAFF.